Sequencing of this T cell receptor (beta chain) was carried out in a study of blood T cell repertoires in COVID-19. Study summary: Both acute and convalescent COVID-19 samples were obtained from the United States, Italy and Spain. T cells, B-cell-depleted T cells, or PBMCs supplied cDNA or gDNA.

This clone was picked up one time. Germline CDR1 and CDR2: KGHDR and SFDVKD. The CDR3 totals 15 residues. V was clipped by 4 bases and J by 6 bases; unmatched bases: 8. The table came from immunoSEQ multiplex PCR; TCRdb's copy has only in-frame clones and leaves some out. The table has about 190,000 clones, around 85% seen once. This clonotype originated in a man in his forties or fifties who had recovered from COVID-19. The V and J genes are TRBV24-1 and TRBJ2-1, with 7 bases identical to TRBD2. Sample: peripheral blood. CDR3 DNA: TGTGCCACCAGTGAATCGACTAGCATGCGCAATGAGCAGTTCTTC. Its translation is CATSESTSMRNEQFF.